This TCR beta chain is from a study of CD8+ T cells in alopecia areata. The sample's treatment: oral pan-JAK inhibitor, 5-10 mg twice daily. In germline, CDR1 is SGHTA, CDR2 FQGNSA. Germline trimming cut 3 bases from V and 2 bases from J; bases unmatched to any gene: 6. The length of the CDR3 is 15 residues. TCR sequencing used cDNA made by reverse transcription of extracted RNA. Assay used: immunoSEQ multiplex PCR; TCRdb lists only in-frame clones, some missing. The sample yields 110,000 or so clones, around 54% seen once. V and J are TRBV7-2 and TRBJ2-7; TRBD1 matches at 8 bases. The sequence derives from a human donor with alopecia areata. Sequencing was performed on CD4+ T cells sorted from blood, taken at week 24, from a patient treated with tofacitinib. CDR3 amino acids: CASSFTGTGTYEQYF. The CDR3 DNA reads as TGTGCCAGCAGCTTTACCGGGACAGGCACCTACGAGCAGTACTTC.